Listed below are T cell receptor beta chains from one sample, sequenced in a study of beta chain features in type 1 diabetes. Generated by immunoSEQ multiplex PCR, the TCRdb table keeps only in-frame clones and is missing some. The sample holds hundreds of thousands of clones, around a sixth seen once. Sequenced input: naive CD4+ T cells from blood. These receptors came from a man aged 18 to 29 in good health. Both conserved end residues are part of each CDR3. A D gene is named only where the DNA matches it firmly. Clone size is shown for a subset of rows, as once, few, many or a class of expanded clone.

j_call | d_call | clone_size | v_call | cdr3_aa | cdr3_nt
TRBJ1-5 | NA | few | TRBV7-9 | CASSLVGAPSGPQHF | TGTGCCAGCAGCTTAGTAGGGGCGCCATCAGGCCCCCAGCATTTT
TRBJ2-4 | TRBD1 | NA | TRBV19 | CASSTTSTGGAGIQYF | TGTGCCAGTAGTACCACTTCTACAGGGGGCGCCGGGATTCAGTACTTC
TRBJ2-7 | NA | NA | TRBV6-1 | CASSDSGVAISRRYF | TGTGCCAGCAGTGACTCCGGGGTAGCAATATCACGGCGGTACTTC
TRBJ2-1 | TRBD2 | NA | TRBV5-1 | CASSLSGDYNEQFF | TGCGCCAGCAGCTTGAGCGGGGACTACAATGAGCAGTTCTTC
TRBJ2-3 | TRBD2 | few | TRBV7-2 | CASSTRTSGATDTQYF | TGTGCCAGCAGCACCCGGACTAGCGGAGCTACAGATACGCAGTATTTT
TRBJ2-1 | TRBD1 | NA | TRBV7-2 | CASSPRTGPYNEQFF | TGTGCCAGCAGCCCTAGGACAGGGCCCTACAATGAGCAGTTCTTC
TRBJ1-6 | NA | few | TRBV27 | CASSSRLGLGPLHF | TGTGCCAGCAGTTCGCGACTGGGATTGGGACCCCTCCACTTT
TRBJ2-3 | TRBD1 | NA | TRBV7-3 | CASSLRDRGADTQYF | TGTGCCAGCAGCTTAAGAGACAGGGGGGCAGATACGCAGTATTTT
TRBJ1-4 | NA | NA | TRBV4-3 | CASSQGPGLKLFF | TGCGCCAGCAGCCAGGGACCGGGCTTGAAACTGTTTTTT
TRBJ2-7 | NA | NA | TRBV14 | CASSLGYEQYF | TGTGCCAGCAGCCTTGGATACGAGCAGTACTTC
TRBJ2-7 | TRBD1 | few | TRBV28 | CASWGTDHEQYF | TGTGCAAGTTGGGGGACAGACCACGAGCAGTACTTC
TRBJ2-6 | NA | few | TRBV28 | CASGTPGLGANVLTF | TGTGCCAGCGGCACACCAGGGTTAGGGGCCAACGTCCTGACTTTC
TRBJ1-3 | TRBD1 | once | TRBV6-6 | CASSYDRGHGNTIYF | TGTGCCAGCAGTTATGACAGGGGGCACGGAAACACCATATATTTT
TRBJ1-5 | NA | NA | TRBV25-1 | CASSEGPRCNQPQHF | TGTGCCAGCAGTGAGGGCCCTCGGTGCAATCAGCCCCAGCATTTT
TRBJ1-4 | TRBD1 | few | TRBV29-1 | CSANRGPNEKLFF | TGCAGCGCAAACAGGGGGCCTAATGAAAAACTGTTTTTT
TRBJ2-5 | NA | few | TRBV28 | CASRAGGETQYF | TGTGCCAGTAGAGCCGGGGGCGAGACCCAGTACTTC
TRBJ2-1 | NA | few | TRBV5-4 | CASSLKRGSNEQFF | TGTGCCAGCAGCTTGAAGAGGGGGAGCAATGAGCAGTTCTTC
TRBJ2-1 | NA | NA | TRBV28 | CASSLGLMQFF | TGTGCCAGCAGTCTAGGACTAATGCAGTTCTTC
TRBJ2-7 | NA | few | TRBV7-2 | CASSLVSGPYEQYF | TGTGCCAGCAGCTTAGTCAGCGGTCCCTACGAGCAGTACTTC
TRBJ2-5 | NA | few | TRBV7-3 | CASSLPGHFETQYF | TGTGCCAGCAGCTTACCGGGACATTTTGAGACCCAGTACTTC
TRBJ2-7 | TRBD2 | NA | TRBV7-2 | CASSLGLARHEQYF | TGTGCCAGCAGTCTTGGACTAGCGAGGCACGAGCAGTACTTC
TRBJ2-3 | NA | NA | TRBV5-4 | CASSRQETDTQYF | TGTGCCAGCAGTCGACAGGAGACAGATACGCAGTATTTT
TRBJ1-4 | TRBD1 | few | TRBV29-1 | CSVGQGTGNEKLFF | TGCAGCGTTGGCCAAGGGACAGGGAATGAAAAACTGTTTTTT
TRBJ1-5 | TRBD1 | few | TRBV19 | CASSLTGTGVQPQHF | TGTGCCAGTAGTTTAACCGGGACAGGGGTTCAGCCCCAGCATTTT
TRBJ2-7 | NA | NA | TRBV11-3 | CASSLRPPKGPFYEQYF | TGTGCCAGCAGCTTACGTCCCCCAAAGGGCCCCTTTTACGAGCAGTACTTC
TRBJ2-7 | NA | NA | TRBV28 | CASETSPGGTYEQYF | TGTGCCAGCGAGACTAGCCCAGGGGGAACCTACGAGCAGTACTTC
TRBJ1-1 | TRBD1 | NA | TRBV5-1 | CASSLVQGAPGTEAFF | TGCGCCAGCAGCTTGGTCCAGGGGGCACCGGGCACTGAAGCTTTCTTT
TRBJ1-1 | NA | NA | TRBV7-9 | CASSLAGGYTEAFF | TGTGCCAGCAGCTTAGCGGGAGGGTACACTGAAGCTTTCTTT
TRBJ2-5 | NA | NA | TRBV29-1 | CSVDRVRETQYF | TGCAGCGTTGACAGGGTCCGGGAGACCCAGTACTTC
TRBJ1-1 | NA | NA | TRBV7-3 | CASSSGANTEAFF | TGTGCCAGCAGTTCCGGGGCGAACACTGAAGCTTTCTTT
TRBJ2-7 | NA | NA | TRBV9 | CASSPAGRVAYEQYF | TGTGCCAGCAGCCCGGCAGGGCGAGTCGCCTACGAGCAGTACTTC
TRBJ2-1 | NA | few | TRBV11-1 | CASTKGFPYNEQFF | TGTGCCAGCACCAAGGGGTTTCCCTACAATGAGCAGTTCTTC
TRBJ2-1 | TRBD2 | NA | TRBV18 | CASSPLASEQFF | TGTGCCAGCTCCCCACTAGCGTCAGAGCAGTTCTTC
TRBJ1-6 | NA | few | TRBV7-9 | CASSPSVHSPLHF | TGTGCCAGCAGCCCCTCGGTTCATTCACCCCTCCACTTT
TRBJ1-4 | NA | NA | TRBV18 | CASSLSGFRTNEKLFF | TGTGCCAGCTCACTCTCAGGATTCCGCACTAATGAAAAACTGTTTTTT
TRBJ2-7 | NA | few | TRBV29-1 | CSVRRQGRHEQYF | TGCAGCGTCCGAAGGCAGGGGAGGCACGAGCAGTACTTC
TRBJ1-2 | TRBD1 | NA | TRBV29-1 | CSVFGQGKYGYTF | TGCAGCGTATTCGGACAGGGGAAGTATGGCTACACCTTC
TRBJ2-1 | TRBD2 | NA | TRBV6-5 | CASSYSGGSSYNEQFF | TGTGCCAGCAGTTACTCGGGGGGGAGCTCCTACAATGAGCAGTTCTTC
TRBJ1-5 | NA | NA | TRBV5-1 | CASSLTAGNQPQHF | TGCGCCAGCAGCTTGACGGCGGGCAATCAGCCCCAGCATTTT
TRBJ2-1 | NA | few | TRBV7-8 | CASSLAGQTNEQFF | TGTGCCAGCAGCTTAGCAGGACAGACCAATGAGCAGTTCTTC
TRBJ2-2 | NA | NA | TRBV4-1 | CASSRHTGELFF | TGCGCCAGCAGCCGGCACACCGGGGAGCTGTTTTTT
TRBJ1-2 | NA | NA | TRBV4-1 | CASSPGTQVNYGYTF | TGCGCCAGCAGCCCCGGGACCCAGGTCAACTATGGCTACACCTTC
TRBJ1-1 | TRBD1 | few | TRBV29-1 | CSAYRGTEAFF | TGCAGCGCGTACAGGGGTACTGAAGCTTTCTTT
TRBJ2-7 | NA | NA | TRBV2 | CASSSYYEQYF | TGTGCCAGCAGCTCCTACTACGAGCAGTACTTC
TRBJ2-6 | NA | few | TRBV29-1 | CSVKGEGGANVLTF | TGCAGCGTTAAGGGAGAGGGAGGGGCCAACGTCCTGACTTTC
TRBJ1-2 | NA | few | TRBV7-2 | CASSLQGNYGYTF | TGTGCCAGCAGCTTACAGGGGAACTATGGCTACACCTTC
TRBJ2-5 | NA | NA | TRBV7-9 | CASSRGTQETQYF | TGTGCCAGCAGCCGTGGGACACAAGAGACCCAGTACTTC
TRBJ2-7 | NA | NA | TRBV6-5 | CASRSTRLSYEQYF | TGTGCCAGCAGGTCGACCCGACTGTCCTACGAGCAGTACTTC
TRBJ2-7 | NA | NA | TRBV7-8 | CASSPFRGHEQYF | TGTGCCAGCAGCCCATTTCGGGGCCACGAGCAGTACTTC
TRBJ1-2 | TRBD1 | NA | TRBV6-5 | CASRPGQGKGYTF | TGTGCCAGTAGACCGGGACAGGGGAAGGGCTACACCTTC
TRBJ1-1 | NA | few | TRBV6-5 | CASSDDRYTEAFF | TGTGCCAGCAGTGACGACAGATACACTGAAGCTTTCTTT
TRBJ1-5 | TRBD1 | few | TRBV7-8 | CASSLRRGRQPQHF | TGTGCCAGCAGCTTAAGGAGGGGGCGTCAGCCCCAGCATTTT
TRBJ2-3 | NA | NA | TRBV11-2 | CASSLGPQNSDTQYF | TGTGCCAGCAGCTTAGGTCCCCAAAACTCAGATACGCAGTATTTT
TRBJ2-7 | TRBD1 | NA | TRBV7-6 | CASSLGHRGRGEQYF | TGTGCCAGCAGTTTGGGCCACAGGGGGCGGGGCGAGCAGTACTTC
TRBJ2-6 | NA | few | TRBV4-1 | CASSHPTGANVLTF | TGCGCCAGCAGCCACCCGACTGGGGCCAACGTCCTGACTTTC
TRBJ2-7 | NA | NA | TRBV28 | CASSLRSEQYF | TGTGCCAGCAGTTTGAGATCAGAGCAGTACTTC
TRBJ2-7 | NA | NA | TRBV11-3 | CASSPTPFYEQYF | TGTGCCAGCAGCCCTACCCCATTTTACGAGCAGTACTTC